One and the same sample provided the 26 T cell receptor beta chains below, sequenced in a study of blood T cell repertoires in COVID-19. Libraries were prepared by immunoSEQ multiplex PCR; TCRdb keeps only in-frame clonotypes and omits some of them. This sample has around 150,000 clones; over 60% occur once, and the top ten carry 3.7%. What was sequenced was peripheral blood. The receptors stem from a woman aged 80 or older with acute or convalescent COVID-19.

The genes are TRBV27 and TRBJ1-2; D is uncertain. Germline CDR1 and CDR2: MNHEY and SMNVEV (reference sequence). The length of the CDR3 is 14 residues. The ends were cut back, 2 bases at V and 4 bases at J, with 11 bases in the middle. The CDR3: CASSLGGSSYGYTF. In nucleotides, the CDR3 is TGTGCCAGCAGTTTAGGAGGTTCTTCCTATGGCTACACCTTC.

This chain connects TRBV5-8 to TRBJ1-1, with 9 bases identical to TRBD1. The CDR3 sequence is 15 residues long. Unmatched junction bases numbered 6, after V lost 4 bases and J lost 2 bases. CDR1 and CDR2 (germline): SGHTS, YDEGEE. CDR3: CASSGTGQGNTEAFF. The DNA of the CDR3 is TGTGCCAGCAGCGGTACGGGACAGGGAAACACTGAAGCTTTCTTT.

J is TRBJ1-5 and V is TRBV18; TRBD1 aligns across 9 bases. Looked up from germline, CDR1 is KGHSH and CDR2 is LQKENI. This CDR3 is built from 16 residues. Unmatched junction bases numbered 6, after V lost 3 bases and J lost 3 bases. CDR3 sequence: CASSPYRTGVNQPQHF. The CDR3 DNA sequence: TGTGCCAGCTCACCGTATCGGACAGGGGTCAATCAGCCCCAGCATTTT. Full variable domain (outside the CDR3, taken from reference TRBV18 and TRBJ1-5): NAGVMQNPRHLVRRRGQEARLRCSPMKGHSHVYWYRQLPEEGLKFMVYLQKENIIDESGMPKERFSAEFPKEGPSILRIQQVVRGDSAAYFCASSPYRTGVNQPQHFGDGTRLSIL.

The chain joins TRBV7-2 to TRBJ2-2, with D maybe TRBD2 (6 bases). The CDR3 totals 15 residues. Germline values: CDR1 SGHTA, CDR2 FQGNSA. V was cut by 0 bases and J by 1 base, with 6 bases left in between. The CDR3 spells CASSLAGGNTGELFF. CDR3 DNA sequence: TGTGCCAGCAGCTTAGCCGGGGGGAACACCGGGGAGCTGTTTTTT.

This chain links TRBV19 with TRBJ1-4, with 8 bases matching TRBD1. The trim removed 6 bases at V and 0 bases at J, leaving 9 bases unmatched. Germline lookup yields CDR1 LNHDA and CDR2 SQIVND (reference sequence). The CDR3 loop spans 17 amino acids. Here the CDR3 DNA reads TGTGCCAGTAGAAGCATCAGGGGGCCCTCAACTAATGAAAAACTGTTTTTT. This codes for CASRSIRGPSTNEKLFF.

The chain employs TRBV2 and TRBJ1-2; no definite D call. Per the germline V gene, CDR1 is SNHLY and CDR2 is FYNNEI. V was cut by 2 bases and J by 8 bases, with 15 bases left in between. The CDR3 length is 14 residues. CDR3 residues: CASSENGAPGGYTF. The CDR3 DNA is TGTGCCAGCAGTGAAAACGGCGCCCCGGGAGGCTACACCTTC.

J is TRBJ2-1 and V is TRBV6-5; 11 nucleotides align to TRBD2. Germline CDR1 and CDR2: MNHEY and SVGAGI. This CDR3 spans 16 amino acids. V shed 0 bases, J shed 7 bases, and the junction held 5 bases outside the gene matches. The DNA for the CDR3 is TGTGCCAGCAGTTACTCTTTAGCTAGCGGGGGGAATGAGCAGTTCTTC. Translating gives CASSYSLASGGNEQFF.

This chain connects TRBV7-2 to TRBJ1-2; a weak D match, TRBD1 (6 bases). Deletions cut 2 bases from V and 3 bases from J, with 16 bases between. Germline loops: CDR1 SGHTA, CDR2 FQGNSA. The CDR3 loop spans 16 amino acids. The CDR3 region is CASSLRTEYTDYGYTF. CDR3 in DNA: TGTGCCAGCAGCTTACGGACAGAATACACCGACTATGGCTACACCTTC.

V is TRBV3-1 (or the pseudogene TRBV3-2) and J is TRBJ2-1, with TRBD2 identical over 11 bases. V lost 3 bases and J lost 0; bases outside the gene matches: 19. The CDR3 runs to 22 residues. The germline CDR1 and CDR2 sequences are LGHDT and YNNKEL (reference sequence). CDR3: CASSQLSSGTSGHKSSYNEQFF. CDR3 DNA sequence: TGTGCCAGCAGCCAGCTAAGTTCCGGGACTAGCGGACATAAAAGCTCCTACAATGAGCAGTTCTTC.

This chain uses TRBV6-5 with TRBJ1-2; 8 bases match TRBD1. The CDR3 loop spans 13 amino acids. Per germline, CDR1 MNHEY and CDR2 SVGAGI. Trimming took 6 bases from V and 8 from J; bases not matched to a gene: 8. The CDR3 is CASRETGVGGYTF. DNA for the CDR3: TGTGCCAGCAGGGAGACAGGGGTAGGCGGCTACACCTTC.

The chain joins TRBV18 to TRBJ2-6; 15 nucleotides align to TRBD2. The ends lost 6 bases at V and 2 bases at J; junction bases unmatched: 2. Germline CDR1 and CDR2: KGHSH and LQKENI. The CDR3 spans 17 residues. CDR3 residues: CASSRTSGGAGANVLTF. Written as DNA, the CDR3 is TGTGCCAGCTCCCGGACTAGCGGGGGGGCTGGGGCCAACGTCCTGACTTTC.

CDR3 protein: CASSGLTGVNTEAFF. Written as DNA, the CDR3 is TGTGCCAGCAGCGGGCTGACAGGAGTTAACACTGAAGCTTTCTTT. This chain connects TRBV9 to TRBJ1-1; a weak D match, TRBD1 (6 bases). Germline CDR1 SGDLS, CDR2 YYNGEE. Trimming removed 3 bases from V and 2 bases from J, with 14 bases in between. The CDR3 is 15 amino acids. The variable domain in full, completed from reference TRBV9 and TRBJ1-1, reads DSGVTQTPKHLITATGQRVTLRCSPRSGDLSVYWYQQSLDQGLQFLIQYYNGEERAKGNILERFSAQQFPDLHSELNLSSLELGDSALYFCASSGLTGVNTEAFFGQGTRLTVV.

This chain joins TRBV5-1 and TRBJ2-7; 7 nucleotides line up with TRBD1. Germline V gene sequence: CDR1 SGHRS, CDR2 YFSETQ. The CDR3 length is 14 residues. V dropped 3 bases and J dropped 4; count of bases not matched to a gene: 7. CDR3 amino acids: CASSSGTVFYEQYF. In nucleotides, the CDR3 is TGCGCCAGCAGCTCCGGGACAGTCTTTTACGAGCAGTACTTC.

This chain joins TRBV6-1 and TRBJ2-1; 14 positions match TRBD2. With 3 bases clipped from V and 8 bases from J, the junction kept 6 bases outside the gene matches. The germline gives CDR1 MNHNS, CDR2 SASEGT. The CDR3 is 16 residues long. The CDR3 DNA follows: TGTGCCAGCAGTGAGGTGGGACTAGCGGGGGCTGATGAGCAGTTCTTC. Protein product: CASSEVGLAGADEQFF.

The chain recombines TRBV29-1 with TRBJ1-4; possible D gene TRBD1, 5 bases. Germline V gene lookup returns CDR1 SQVTM and CDR2 ANQGSEA. This CDR3 spans 13 amino acids. V dropped 6 bases and J dropped 7 bases, with 15 bases sitting between them. The CDR3 sequence is CSVRQSGGEKLFF. The DNA for the CDR3 is TGCAGCGTCCGACAGTCGGGTGGTGAAAAACTGTTTTTT.

Details on this clone: Germline is not matched at one junction end, which may reflect a read error. CDR3 sequence: CATSDSLRGQDF. DNA for the CDR3: TGTGCCACCAGTGATTCACTCAGGGGGCAGGATTTT. V gene TRBV24-1 combines with J gene TRBJ1-3; 8 nucleotides line up with TRBD1. The CDR3 is 12 residues long. Germline-derived CDR1 and CDR2 are KGHDR and SFDVKD.

This clone turned up a few times. The V gene is TRBV9, the J gene TRBJ2-1; no definite D call. V lost 2 bases and J 8 bases, leaving 11 bases between the germline ends. The length of the CDR3 is 13 residues. In germline, CDR1 is SGDLS, CDR2 YYNGEE. The CDR3 region is CASSVSPKDEQFF. The CDR3 DNA follows: TGTGCCAGCAGCGTGAGTCCCAAAGATGAGCAGTTCTTC. The full variable domain, its missing parts supplied by reference TRBV9 and TRBJ2-1, is DSGVTQTPKHLITATGQRVTLRCSPRSGDLSVYWYQQSLDQGLQFLIQYYNGEERAKGNILERFSAQQFPDLHSELNLSSLELGDSALYFCASSVSPKDEQFFGPGTRLTVL.

The rearrangement links TRBV12-5 to TRBJ1-5; 7 nucleotides match TRBD1. Looked up from germline, CDR1 is LGHNT and CDR2 is FRNRAP. This CDR3 has 17 amino acids. V dropped 6 bases and J dropped 1; count of bases not matched to a gene: 12. CDR3 DNA: TGTGCTAGTGGACCACGAGGGGGCGCAGGGAGCAATCAGCCCCAGCATTTT. This sequence encodes CASGPRGGAGSNQPQHF.

This sequence joins TRBV5-1 and TRBJ2-1, with TRBD2 matching over 8 bases. This CDR3 has 13 residues. The germline V gene has CDR1 SGHRS and CDR2 YFSETQ. Unmatched junction bases numbered 10, after V lost 3 bases and J lost 14 bases. CDR3 region: CASSSPTSVNEFF. The DNA of the CDR3 is TGCGCCAGCAGCTCGCCGACTAGCGTGAATGAGTTCTTC.

The V gene is TRBV6-5, the J gene TRBJ1-1; 7 bases match TRBD1. The CDR3 sequence is 12 residues long. V lost 6 bases and J lost 9; bases outside the gene matches: 7. Germline V gene lookup returns CDR1 MNHEY and CDR2 SVGAGI. CDR3 sequence: CASRDRTPKAFF. DNA of the CDR3: TGTGCCAGCAGGGACAGGACCCCTAAAGCTTTCTTT.

The chain carries TRBV2 and TRBJ2-7; tentative D call: TRBD1 (5 bases). The germline V gene has CDR1 SNHLY and CDR2 FYNNEI. This CDR3 spans 14 amino acids. V lost 1 base and J lost 6, with 13 bases in between. CDR3 DNA: TGTGCCAGCAGTGAAGTCGCAGGGTCGGGCGAGCAGTACTTC. Its protein product is CASSEVAGSGEQYF.

This clone was counted once. J is TRBJ1-2 and V is TRBV27; TRBD1 aligns across 10 bases. Germline V lookup: CDR1 MNHEY, CDR2 SMNVEV (reference sequence). Trimming cost V 4 bases and J 7 bases; bases outside gene matches: 6. The CDR3 sequence is 14 residues long. CDR3 loop: CASSSRDRGGGYTF. The CDR3 DNA reads TGTGCCAGCAGTTCCAGGGACAGGGGTGGTGGCTACACCTTC.

The chain links TRBV3-1 (or the pseudogene TRBV3-2) to TRBJ2-3; D is possibly TRBD2 (6 bases). The CDR3 spans 15 residues. CDR1 LGHDT and CDR2 YNNKEL come from the germline V gene (reference sequence). The V end was cut by 4 bases, the J end by 4 bases, with 15 bases between. The CDR3 DNA is TGTGCCAGCAGCCCTAGCGCTGGTAGGGCAGATACGCAGTATTTT. Translated: CASSPSAGRADTQYF.

This clone was recorded a few times. The chain uses TRBV11-2 and TRBJ2-7; D possibly corresponds to TRBD2 (6 bases). The CDR3 loop spans 15 amino acids. Between the trimmed V and J ends, which lost 5 bases and 1 base, there was a span of 15 bases. Germline values: CDR1 SGHAT, CDR2 FQNNGV. The CDR3 sequence: CASSPGVGESYEQYF. Written as DNA, the CDR3 is TGTGCCAGCAGCCCGGGGGTAGGGGAGTCCTACGAGCAGTACTTC.

This clone was observed a handful of times. V is TRBV29-1 and J is TRBJ2-1, with TRBD1 matching over 9 bases. V was pared by 7 bases and J by 8 bases, with 6 bases of the junction left unmatched. CDR1 is SQVTM, CDR2 ANQGSEA, per germline. This CDR3 has 12 residues. For the CDR3, the DNA is TGCAGCGGCGTACGGACAGGGGATGAGCAGTTCTTC. As protein: CSGVRTGDEQFF.

This clone was found a few times. The rearrangement uses TRBV10-3 and TRBJ1-2; 8 positions match TRBD1. Germline assignment: CDR1 ENHRY and CDR2 SYGVKD. J lost 1 base, V lost 0 bases, and 1 base had no gene match. This CDR3 has 15 amino acids. In DNA form, the CDR3 reads TGTGCCATCAGTGAGTCAACAGGGGGTAACTATGGCTACACCTTC. It encodes CAISESTGGNYGYTF.